This T cell receptor beta chain is from a study of blood T cell repertoires in COVID-19. For the study at large: Samples representing acute and convalescent COVID-19 were sourced from the United States, Italy and Spain. The cDNA or gDNA used as material had been derived from T cells, B-cell-depleted T cells, or PBMCs.

Trimming took 7 bases from V and 10 from J, leaving 17 bases between them. Germline CDR1 MDHEN, CDR2 SYDVKM. The CDR3 runs to 14 residues. In the original workflow: Estimates of nucleated cell counts were drawn from the amplification of reference gene primers. Clones were read by immunoSEQ multiplex PCR, and TCRdb kept only the in-frame ones, dropping some. That table furnishes V, J and clone size, whereas the DNA furnished D and trimming. Altogether under 150,000 clones are present, around three quarters being singletons, with the ten largest covering 13%. The rearrangement uses TRBV28 and TRBJ1-6; D is unclear. This sequence was found in a man older than 75 with acute or convalescent COVID-19. Input material: peripheral blood. The CDR3 bases are TGTGCCAGCAACCCCCCGCAGTCACAATCACCCCTCCACTTT. Its protein product is CASNPPQSQSPLHF. Using reference TRBV28 and TRBJ1-6 for the parts outside the CDR3, the full variable domain is DVKVTQSSRYLVKRTGEKVFLECVQDMDHENMFWYRQDPGLGLRLIYFSYDVKMKEKGDIPEGYSVSREKKERFSLILESASTNQTSMYLCASNPPQSQSPLHFGNGTRLTVT.